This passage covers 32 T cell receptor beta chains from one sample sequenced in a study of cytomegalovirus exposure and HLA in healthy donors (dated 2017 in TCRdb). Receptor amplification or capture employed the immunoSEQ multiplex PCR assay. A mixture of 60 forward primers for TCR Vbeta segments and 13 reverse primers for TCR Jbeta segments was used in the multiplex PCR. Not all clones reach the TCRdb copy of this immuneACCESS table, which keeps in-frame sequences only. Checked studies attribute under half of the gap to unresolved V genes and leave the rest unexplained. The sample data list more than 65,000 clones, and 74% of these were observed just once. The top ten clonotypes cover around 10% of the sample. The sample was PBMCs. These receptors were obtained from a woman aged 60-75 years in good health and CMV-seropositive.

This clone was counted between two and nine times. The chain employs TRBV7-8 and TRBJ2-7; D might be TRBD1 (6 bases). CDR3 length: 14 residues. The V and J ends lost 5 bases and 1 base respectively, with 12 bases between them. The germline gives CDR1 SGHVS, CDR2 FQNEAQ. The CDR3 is CASSPTGHSYEQYF. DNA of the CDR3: TGTGCCAGCAGCCCAACGGGACATTCCTACGAGCAGTACTTC.

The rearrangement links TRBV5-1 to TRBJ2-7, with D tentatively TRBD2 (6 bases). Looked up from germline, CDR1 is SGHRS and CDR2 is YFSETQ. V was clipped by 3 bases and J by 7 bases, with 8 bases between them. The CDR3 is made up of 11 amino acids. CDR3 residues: CASSSAGEQYF. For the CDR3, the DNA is TGCGCCAGCAGCTCGGCGGGGGAGCAGTACTTC.

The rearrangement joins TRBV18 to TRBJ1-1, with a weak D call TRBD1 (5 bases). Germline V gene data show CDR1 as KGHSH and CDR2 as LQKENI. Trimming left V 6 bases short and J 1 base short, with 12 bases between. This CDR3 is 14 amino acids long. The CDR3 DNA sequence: TGTGCCAGCTCGGGGGGGACGGGGAACACTGAAGCTTTCTTT. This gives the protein CASSGGTGNTEAFF.

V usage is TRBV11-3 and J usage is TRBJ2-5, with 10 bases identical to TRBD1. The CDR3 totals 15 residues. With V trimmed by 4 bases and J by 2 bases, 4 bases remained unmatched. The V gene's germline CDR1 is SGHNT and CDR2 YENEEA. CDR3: CASSWGTGVQETQYF. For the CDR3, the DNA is TGTGCCAGCAGCTGGGGGACAGGGGTTCAAGAGACCCAGTACTTC.

CDR3 region: CASSLWDRGSQPQHF. The CDR3 region has the DNA TGTGCCAGCAGCTTGTGGGACAGGGGGTCTCAGCCCCAGCATTTT. The chain uses TRBV5-6 and TRBJ1-5; 11 positions match TRBD1. CDR3 length: 15 residues. Germline CDR1 and CDR2: SGHDT and YYEEEE. V dropped 1 base and J dropped 6; count of bases not matched to a gene: 3.

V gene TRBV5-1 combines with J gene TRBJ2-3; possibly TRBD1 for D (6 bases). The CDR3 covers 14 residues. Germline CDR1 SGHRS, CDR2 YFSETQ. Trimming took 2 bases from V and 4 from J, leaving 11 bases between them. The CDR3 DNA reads TGCGCCAGCAGCTTTTCAGGACAGCCAGATACGCAGTATTTT. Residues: CASSFSGQPDTQYF.

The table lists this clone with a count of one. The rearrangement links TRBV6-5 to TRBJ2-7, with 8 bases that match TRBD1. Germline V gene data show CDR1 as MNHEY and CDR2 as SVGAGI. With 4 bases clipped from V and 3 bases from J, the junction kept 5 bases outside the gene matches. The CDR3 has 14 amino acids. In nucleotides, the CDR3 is TGTGCCAGCAGTTCGGGACAGGTGTTCTACGAGCAGTACTTC. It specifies CASSSGQVFYEQYF.

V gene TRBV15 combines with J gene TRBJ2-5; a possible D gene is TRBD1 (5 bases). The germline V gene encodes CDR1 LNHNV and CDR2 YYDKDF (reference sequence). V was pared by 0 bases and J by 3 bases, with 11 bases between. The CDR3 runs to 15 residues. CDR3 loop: CATSRETRVKETQYF. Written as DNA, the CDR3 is TGTGCCACCAGCAGAGAGACCAGGGTAAAAGAGACCCAGTACTTC.

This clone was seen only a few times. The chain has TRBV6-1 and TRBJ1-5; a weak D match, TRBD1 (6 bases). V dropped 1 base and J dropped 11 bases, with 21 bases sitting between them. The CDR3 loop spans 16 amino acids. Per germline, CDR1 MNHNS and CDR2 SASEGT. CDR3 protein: CASSEGPYTGSWAQHF. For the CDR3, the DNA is TGTGCCAGCAGTGAAGGACCTTATACAGGGTCTTGGGCCCAGCATTTT.

In nucleotides, the CDR3 is TGTGCCTGGAGGGCTCCGGGACTAGCGGGGTACAATGAGCAGTTCTTC. Protein: CAWRAPGLAGYNEQFF. J is TRBJ2-1 and V is TRBV30; TRBD2 agrees at 13 bases. Per the germline V gene, CDR1 is GTSNPN and CDR2 is SVGIG (reference sequence). The CDR3 extends over 16 amino acids. The ends lost 3 bases at V and 4 bases at J; junction bases unmatched: 6.

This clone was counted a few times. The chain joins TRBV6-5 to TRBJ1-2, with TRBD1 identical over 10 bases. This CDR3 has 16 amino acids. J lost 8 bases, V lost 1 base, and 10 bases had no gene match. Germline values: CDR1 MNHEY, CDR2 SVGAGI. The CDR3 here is CASSYFRPGQGVGYTF. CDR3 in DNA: TGTGCCAGCAGTTACTTTCGGCCCGGACAGGGGGTCGGCTACACCTTC.

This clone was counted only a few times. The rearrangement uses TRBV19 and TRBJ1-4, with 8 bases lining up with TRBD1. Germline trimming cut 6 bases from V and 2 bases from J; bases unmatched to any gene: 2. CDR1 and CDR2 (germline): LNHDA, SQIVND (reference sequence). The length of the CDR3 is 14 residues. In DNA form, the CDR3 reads TGTGCCAGTAGGCGACAGGGGACTAATGAAAAACTGTTTTTT. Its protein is CASRRQGTNEKLFF.

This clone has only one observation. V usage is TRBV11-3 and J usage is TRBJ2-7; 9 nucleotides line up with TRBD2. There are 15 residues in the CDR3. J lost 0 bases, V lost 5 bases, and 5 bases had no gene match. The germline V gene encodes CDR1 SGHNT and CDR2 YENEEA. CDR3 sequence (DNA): TGTGCCAGCAGCCGATCTAGCGGGACCTCCTACGAGCAGTACTTC. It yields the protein CASSRSSGTSYEQYF.

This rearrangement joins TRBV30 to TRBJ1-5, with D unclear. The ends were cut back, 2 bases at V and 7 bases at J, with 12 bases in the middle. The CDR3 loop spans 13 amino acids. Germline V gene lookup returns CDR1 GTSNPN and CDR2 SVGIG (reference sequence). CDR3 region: CAWSQSPGQPQHF. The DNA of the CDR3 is TGTGCCTGGAGTCAATCGCCGGGACAGCCCCAGCATTTT.

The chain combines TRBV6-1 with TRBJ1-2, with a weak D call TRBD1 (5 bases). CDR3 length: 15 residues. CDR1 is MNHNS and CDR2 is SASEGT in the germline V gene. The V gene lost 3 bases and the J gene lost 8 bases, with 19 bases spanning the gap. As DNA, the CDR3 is TGTGCCAGCAGTGACGGGGGTTCTCGTCGCAGCGGCTACACCTTC. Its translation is CASSDGGSRRSGYTF.

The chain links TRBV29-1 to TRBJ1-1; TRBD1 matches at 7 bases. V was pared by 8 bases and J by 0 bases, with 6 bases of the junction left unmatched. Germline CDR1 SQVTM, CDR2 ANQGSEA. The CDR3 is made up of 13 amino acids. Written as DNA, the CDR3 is TGCAGCATGACAGGGCAATTGAACACTGAAGCTTTCTTT. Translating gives CSMTGQLNTEAFF.

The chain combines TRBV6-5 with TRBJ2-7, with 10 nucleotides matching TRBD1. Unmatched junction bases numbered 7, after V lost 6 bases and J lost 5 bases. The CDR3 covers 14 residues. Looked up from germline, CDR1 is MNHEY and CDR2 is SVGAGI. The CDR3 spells CASSPGQGVHEQYF. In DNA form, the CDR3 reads TGTGCCAGCAGCCCTGGACAGGGGGTCCACGAGCAGTACTTC.

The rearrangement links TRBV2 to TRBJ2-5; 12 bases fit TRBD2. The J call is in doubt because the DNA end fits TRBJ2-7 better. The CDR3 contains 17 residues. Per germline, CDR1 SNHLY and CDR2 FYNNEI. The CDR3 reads CAIVHQASGGALYEQYF. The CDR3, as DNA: TGTGCCATAGTTCATCAGGCTAGCGGGGGGGCCCTCTACGAGCAGTACTTC.

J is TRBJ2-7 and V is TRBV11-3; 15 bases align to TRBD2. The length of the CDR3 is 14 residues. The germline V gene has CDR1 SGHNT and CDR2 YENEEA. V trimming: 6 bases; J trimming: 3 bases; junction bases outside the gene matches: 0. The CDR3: CASRGLAGGYEQYF. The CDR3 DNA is TGTGCCAGCAGGGGACTAGCGGGAGGCTACGAGCAGTACTTC.

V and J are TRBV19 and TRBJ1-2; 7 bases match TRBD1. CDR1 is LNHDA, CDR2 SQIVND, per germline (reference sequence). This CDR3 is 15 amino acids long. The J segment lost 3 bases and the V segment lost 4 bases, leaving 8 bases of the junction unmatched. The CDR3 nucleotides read TGTGCCAGTAGTACCCAAAAGGACAGGTACTATGGCTACACCTTC. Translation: CASSTQKDRYYGYTF.

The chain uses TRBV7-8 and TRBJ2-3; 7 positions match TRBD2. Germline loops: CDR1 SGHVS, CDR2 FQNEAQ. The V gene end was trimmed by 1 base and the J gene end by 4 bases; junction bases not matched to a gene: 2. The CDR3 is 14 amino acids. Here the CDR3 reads CASSLEGLADTQYF. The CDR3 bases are TGTGCCAGCAGCTTAGAAGGACTAGCAGATACGCAGTATTTT.

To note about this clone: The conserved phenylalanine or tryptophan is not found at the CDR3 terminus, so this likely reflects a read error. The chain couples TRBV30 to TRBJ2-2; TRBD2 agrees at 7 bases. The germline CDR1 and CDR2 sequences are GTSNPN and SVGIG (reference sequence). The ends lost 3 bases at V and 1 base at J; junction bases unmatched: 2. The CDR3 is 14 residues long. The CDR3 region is CAWRRGVNTGELFV. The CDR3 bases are TGTGCCTGGAGACGGGGGGTGAACACCGGGGAGCTGTTTGTT.

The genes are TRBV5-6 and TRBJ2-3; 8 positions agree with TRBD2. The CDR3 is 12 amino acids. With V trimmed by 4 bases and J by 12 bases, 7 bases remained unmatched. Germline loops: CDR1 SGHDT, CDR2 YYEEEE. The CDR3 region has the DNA TGTGCCAGCAGCCCTGGCGGGGGGACCCAGTATTTT. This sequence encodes CASSPGGGTQYF. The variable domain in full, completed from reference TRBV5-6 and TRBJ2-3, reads DAGVTQSPTHLIKTRGQQVTLRCSPKSGHDTVSWYQQALGQGPQFIFQYYEEEERQRGNFPDRFSGHQFPNYSSELNVNALLLGDSALYLCASSPGGGTQYFGPGTRLTVL.

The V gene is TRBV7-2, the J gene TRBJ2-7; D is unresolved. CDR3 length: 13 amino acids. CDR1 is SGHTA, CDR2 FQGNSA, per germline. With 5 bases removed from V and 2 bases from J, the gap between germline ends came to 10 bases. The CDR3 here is CASSPTQAYEQYF. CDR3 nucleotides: TGTGCCAGCAGCCCGACCCAGGCCTACGAGCAGTACTTC.

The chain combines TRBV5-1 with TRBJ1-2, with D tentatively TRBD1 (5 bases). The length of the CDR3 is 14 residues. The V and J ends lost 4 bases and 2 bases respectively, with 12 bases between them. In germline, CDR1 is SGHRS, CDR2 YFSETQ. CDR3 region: CASSPNQGNYGYTF. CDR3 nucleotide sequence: TGCGCCAGCAGCCCTAATCAGGGAAACTATGGCTACACCTTC. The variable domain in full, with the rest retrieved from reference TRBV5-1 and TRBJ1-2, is KAGVTQTPRYLIKTRGQQVTLSCSPISGHRSVSWYQQTPGQGLQFLFEYFSETQRNKGNFPGRFSGRQFSNSRSEMNVSTLELGDSALYLCASSPNQGNYGYTFGSGTRLTVV.

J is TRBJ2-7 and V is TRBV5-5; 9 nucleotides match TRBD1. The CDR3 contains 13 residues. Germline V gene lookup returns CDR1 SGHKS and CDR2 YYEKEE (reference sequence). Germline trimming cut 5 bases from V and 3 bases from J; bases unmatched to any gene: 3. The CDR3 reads CASRPGQGYEQYF. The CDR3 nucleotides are TGTGCCAGCAGGCCGGGACAGGGCTACGAGCAGTACTTC. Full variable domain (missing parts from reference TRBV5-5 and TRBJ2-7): DAGVTQSPTHLIKTRGQQVTLRCSPISGHKSVSWYQQVLGQGPQFIFQYYEKEERGRGNFPDRFSARQFPNYSSELNVNALLLGDSALYLCASRPGQGYEQYFGPGTRLTVT.

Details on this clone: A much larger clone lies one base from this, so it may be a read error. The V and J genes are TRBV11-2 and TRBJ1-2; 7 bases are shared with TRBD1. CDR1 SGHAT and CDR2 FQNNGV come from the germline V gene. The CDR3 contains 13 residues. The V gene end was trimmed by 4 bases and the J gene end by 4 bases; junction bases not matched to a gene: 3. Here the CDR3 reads CASSSTGPYGYTF. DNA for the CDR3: TGTGCCAGCAGCTCGACAGGGCCCTATGGCTACACCTTC. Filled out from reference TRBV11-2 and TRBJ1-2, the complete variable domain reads EAGVAQSPRYKIIEKRQSVAFWCNPISGHATLYWYQQILGQGPKLLIQFQNNGVVDDSQLPKDRFSAERLKGVDSTLKIQPAKLEDSAVYLCASSSTGPYGYTFGSGTRLTVV.

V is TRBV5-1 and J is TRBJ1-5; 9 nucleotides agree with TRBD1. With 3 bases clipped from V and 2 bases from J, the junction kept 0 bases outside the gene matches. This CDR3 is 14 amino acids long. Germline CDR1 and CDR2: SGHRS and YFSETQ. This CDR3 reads CASSWTGGNQPQHF. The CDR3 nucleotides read TGCGCCAGCAGCTGGACAGGGGGCAATCAGCCCCAGCATTTT.

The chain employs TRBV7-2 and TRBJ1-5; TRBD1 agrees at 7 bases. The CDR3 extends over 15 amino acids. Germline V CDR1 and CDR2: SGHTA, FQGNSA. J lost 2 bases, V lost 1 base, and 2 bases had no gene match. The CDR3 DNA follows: TGTGCCAGCAGCTTAGTAGGGGGCGGCAATCAGCCCCAGCATTTT. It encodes CASSLVGGGNQPQHF.

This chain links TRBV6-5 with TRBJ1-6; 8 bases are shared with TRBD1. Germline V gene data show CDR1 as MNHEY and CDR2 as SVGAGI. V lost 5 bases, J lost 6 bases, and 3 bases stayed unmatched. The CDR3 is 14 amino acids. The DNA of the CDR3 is TGTGCCAGCAGTCCAGGACAGGGTAATTCACCCCTCCACTTT. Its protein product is CASSPGQGNSPLHF.

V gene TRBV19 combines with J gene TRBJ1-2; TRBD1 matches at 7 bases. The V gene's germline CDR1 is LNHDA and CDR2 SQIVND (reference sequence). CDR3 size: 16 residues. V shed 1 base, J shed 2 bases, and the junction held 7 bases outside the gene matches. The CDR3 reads CASSIGVTGKNYGYTF. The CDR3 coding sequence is TGTGCCAGTAGTATAGGCGTGACAGGGAAGAACTATGGCTACACCTTC.

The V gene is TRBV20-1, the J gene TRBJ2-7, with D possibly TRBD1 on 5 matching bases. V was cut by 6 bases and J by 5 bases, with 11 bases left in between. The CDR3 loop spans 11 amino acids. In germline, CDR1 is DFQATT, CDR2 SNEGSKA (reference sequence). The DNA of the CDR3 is TGCAGTGCCACGCAGGGAAACGAGCAGTACTTC. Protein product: CSATQGNEQYF.